Each of the 8 T cell receptor beta chains below was sequenced from the same sample in a study of monozygotic twins with inflammatory bowel disease (dated by TCRdb to between 2018 and 2020). Library preparation was by 5' RACE. Sequenced on an Illumina HiSeq 2500. After the reads were reprocessed by TCRdb, one entry was made per CDR3 protein sequence, with no DNA. The sample table includes 420,000 or so distinct CDR3 sequences. 2% to 3% of the sample goes to the ten largest clones. Sequencing used blood. These receptors were obtained from a human donor with ulcerative colitis or Crohn's disease, or a healthy co-twin of an affected twin (not recorded which).

The rearrangement links TRBV5-1 to TRBJ1-1. Germline CDR1 is SGHRS and CDR2 is YFSETQ. CDR3 length: 13 amino acids. The CDR3 region is CASSYSGHTEAFF.

The V call is TRBV27, the J call TRBJ1-1; the D call of TRBD1 rests on TCRdb alone, since no DNA is present to check it. This CDR3 contains 15 residues. Germline CDR1 and CDR2: MNHEY and SMNVEV (reference sequence). The chain's CDR3 is CASSSRGRPYTEAFF.

The V call is TRBV20-1, the J call TRBJ2-5; TCRdb names TRBD2, which stays unverified in the absence of DNA. Germline V gene lookup returns CDR1 DFQATT and CDR2 SNEGSKA (reference sequence). This CDR3 is built from 19 residues. The CDR3 here is CSARDRLREAGSRQETQYF.

This chain uses TRBV7-9 with TRBJ1-6. Germline V gene data show CDR1 as SEHNR and CDR2 as FQNEAQ (reference sequence). This CDR3 region has 16 residues. The chain's CDR3 is CASSSGFGSTNSPLHF.

The chain recombines TRBV5-1 with TRBJ2-7; TCRdb's assignment of TRBD1 cannot be checked, as there is no DNA. The CDR3 runs 16 residues. Germline CDR1 and CDR2: SGHRS and YFSETQ. The CDR3 is CASSFSSAGGGDEQYF.

The chain couples TRBV20-1 to TRBJ2-2; checking the TCRdb D call of TRBD1 is not possible without DNA. CDR3 length equals 14 residues. Germline V CDR1 and CDR2: DFQATT, SNEGSKA (reference sequence). CDR3 amino acids: CSAPIVGGGGELFF.

CDR3 residues: CASKRRFTDTQYF. The chain carries TRBV7-2 and TRBJ2-3. This CDR3 contains 13 residues. The germline CDR1 and CDR2 sequences are SGHTA and FQGNSA.

The chain is built from TRBV3-1 and TRBJ2-2. This CDR3 is 14 amino acids long. The germline gives CDR1 LGHDT, CDR2 YNNKEL (reference sequence). CDR3 protein: CASSQDHNPGELFF.